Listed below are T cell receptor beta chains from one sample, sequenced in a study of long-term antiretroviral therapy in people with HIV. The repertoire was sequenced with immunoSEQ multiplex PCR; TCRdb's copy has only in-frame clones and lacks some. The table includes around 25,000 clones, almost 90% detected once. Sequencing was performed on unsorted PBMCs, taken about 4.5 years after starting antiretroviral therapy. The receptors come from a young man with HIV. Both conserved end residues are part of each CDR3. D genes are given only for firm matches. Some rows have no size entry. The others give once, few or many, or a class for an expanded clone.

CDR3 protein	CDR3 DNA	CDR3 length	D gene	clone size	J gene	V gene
CASSSDLTGAETQYF	TGTGCCAGCAGTTCTGACTTGACAGGGGCAGAGACCCAGTACTTC	15	TRBD1	once	TRBJ2-5	TRBV28
CASSAADSRYGYTF	TGTGCCAGCAGCGCAGCGGACAGCCGCTATGGCTACACCTTC	14	-	few	TRBJ1-2	TRBV9
CASSQDRGNQPQHF	TGTGCCAGCAGCCAGGACAGGGGTAATCAGCCCCAGCATTTT	14	TRBD1	-	TRBJ1-5	TRBV5-5
CASIRQAASYEQYF	TGCGCCAGCATAAGACAGGCGGCCTCCTACGAGCAGTACTTC	14	-	-	TRBJ2-7	TRBV10-1
CASSPLPRAYEQYF	TGTGCCAGCAGCCCTCTCCCTAGAGCCTACGAGCAGTACTTC	14	-	-	TRBJ2-7	TRBV6-6
CASSQNLAEYGYTF	TGTGCCAGCAGCCAAAATTTAGCAGAATATGGCTACACCTTC	14	-	-	TRBJ1-2	TRBV14
CASSASFRGSPLHF	TGTGCCAGCAGCGCTTCCTTCAGGGGGTCACCCCTCCACTTT	14	-	-	TRBJ1-6	TRBV21-1
CASSVGGVGLNEQFF	TGTGCCAGCAGCGTAGGAGGCGTGGGGCTGAATGAGCAGTTCTTC	15	-	once	TRBJ2-1	TRBV9
CASSRLAGGAYYNEQFF	TGTGCCAGCAGCAGGCTAGCGGGAGGTGCGTACTACAATGAGCAGTTCTTC	17	TRBD2	-	TRBJ2-1	TRBV7-9
CASSPGTGVQHTDTQYF	TGTGCCAGCAGCCCTGGGACAGGGGTTCAACACACAGATACGCAGTATTTT	17	TRBD1	-	TRBJ2-3	TRBV7-2
CASSLARSGELFF	TGTGCCAGCAGCTTAGCGCGGTCCGGGGAGCTGTTTTTT	13	-	-	TRBJ2-2	TRBV7-2
CSVAFHLAAVYNEQFF	TGCAGCGTCGCCTTCCACCTAGCGGCAGTTTACAATGAGCAGTTCTTC	16	TRBD2	-	TRBJ2-1	TRBV29-1
CASSPSSDGGWNEKLFF	TGCGCCAGCAGCCCCTCCTCCGACGGGGGCTGGAATGAAAAACTGTTTTTT	17	-	-	TRBJ1-4	TRBV4-1
CASSRTGGYTF	TGTGCCAGCAGCAGGACGGGGGGCTACACCTTC	11	-	-	TRBJ1-2	TRBV7-9
CASSVLPGVNTEAFF	TGTGCCAGCAGCGTTTTACCCGGTGTGAACACTGAAGCTTTCTTT	15	-	-	TRBJ1-1	TRBV9
CASSQERSEQFF	TGTGCCAGCAGCCAAGAAAGGAGTGAGCAGTTCTTC	12	-	-	TRBJ2-1	TRBV4-2
CASSPGLAGEQFF	TGTGCCAGCAGCCCTGGACTAGCGGGTGAGCAGTTCTTC	13	TRBD2	once	TRBJ2-1	TRBV4-2
CAFLTDTQYF	TGTGCCTTCCTAACAGATACGCAGTATTTT	10	-	-	TRBJ2-3	TRBV30
CASSIPAGDTQYF	TGTGCCAGCAGTATACCAGCCGGGGATACGCAGTATTTT	13	-	-	TRBJ2-3	TRBV6-1
CASSVTPLTDTQYF	TGTGCCAGCAGCGTCACTCCTCTCACAGATACGCAGTATTTT	14	-	-	TRBJ2-3	TRBV9
CASSKIFLAGRPYGYTF	TGTGCCAGCAGCAAAATCTTTTTGGCAGGGCGCCCCTATGGCTACACCTTC	17	-	-	TRBJ1-2	TRBV21-1
CASSWSGRLGDEQFF	TGTGCCAGCAGCTGGAGCGGGAGACTTGGCGATGAGCAGTTCTTC	15	TRBD2	-	TRBJ2-1	TRBV11-2
CASSPGPQSAGELFF	TGTGCCAGCAGCCCAGGGCCCCAGAGCGCTGGGGAGCTGTTTTTT	15	-	-	TRBJ2-2	TRBV7-2
CASSSGTPGLEQYF	TGTGCCAGCAGCTCCGGGACCCCTGGCCTCGAGCAGTACTTC	14	-	-	TRBJ2-7	TRBV11-1
CASGFSLAGAVDEQFF	TGTGCTAGTGGTTTCAGTCTAGCGGGGGCCGTGGATGAGCAGTTCTTC	16	TRBD2	-	TRBJ2-1	TRBV12-5
CASSFIRGSTDTQYF	TGTGCCAGCAGTTTCATCAGGGGAAGCACAGATACGCAGTATTTT	15	-	-	TRBJ2-3	TRBV27
CASSVTQLGDTQYF	TGTGCCAGCAGCGTAACACAGCTCGGGGATACGCAGTATTTT	14	-	once	TRBJ2-3	TRBV9
CASSQVMGANVLTF	TGTGCCAGCAGCCAAGTTATGGGGGCCAACGTCCTGACTTTC	14	-	once	TRBJ2-6	TRBV4-2
CASSLTSGGEEQFF	TGTGCCAGCAGCTTAACTAGCGGGGGGGAGGAGCAGTTCTTC	14	TRBD2	-	TRBJ2-1	TRBV7-2
CASSLASGRYEQYF	TGTGCCAGCAGCTTAGCGTCGGGCAGATACGAGCAGTACTTC	14	-	few	TRBJ2-7	TRBV7-9
CASSGPVAGGSYNEQFF	TGTGCCAGCAGTGGGCCTGTAGCGGGAGGTTCCTACAATGAGCAGTTCTTC	17	TRBD2	-	TRBJ2-1	TRBV6-1
CASTNLSSYNEQFF	TGTGCCAGCACTAATCTCAGCTCCTACAATGAGCAGTTCTTC	14	-	once	TRBJ2-1	TRBV2
CASSTGTAWWAQYF	TGTGCCAGCAGCACCGGGACAGCTTGGTGGGCCCAGTACTTC	14	TRBD1	-	TRBJ2-5	TRBV7-9
CASTGYSNQPQHF	TGTGCCAGTACGGGGTATAGCAATCAGCCCCAGCATTTT	13	-	-	TRBJ1-5	TRBV19
CASSQGRGARSYEQYF	TGCGCCAGCAGCCAAGGTAGGGGAGCCCGTTCCTACGAGCAGTACTTC	16	-	-	TRBJ2-7	TRBV4-1
CASSLDSGASFSALAFF	TGTGCCAGCAGCTTAGATTCGGGGGCCTCGTTTTCGGCTTTAGCTTTCTTT	17	-	-	TRBJ1-1	TRBV7-6
CASSLSQGILQETQYF	TGCGCCAGCAGCTTGTCCCAGGGAATCCTCCAAGAGACCCAGTACTTC	16	-	-	TRBJ2-5	TRBV5-1
CASSSGGTASYSNQPQHF	TGTGCCAGCAGCTCAGGAGGGACAGCAAGCTATAGCAATCAGCCCCAGCATTTT	18	TRBD1	-	TRBJ1-5	TRBV13
CATTDQGGGRKAFF	TGTGCCACGACTGACCAGGGGGGAGGAAGGAAAGCTTTCTTT	14	TRBD1	-	TRBJ1-1	TRBV19
CASSQDIAGWSSYEQYF	TGCGCCAGCAGCCAAGATATAGCAGGGTGGAGCTCCTACGAGCAGTACTTC	17	-	-	TRBJ2-7	TRBV4-3
CASSAGLAGSSEQYF	TGTGCCAGCAGCGCGGGACTAGCGGGCTCAAGCGAGCAGTACTTC	15	TRBD2	-	TRBJ2-7	TRBV11-3
CASSTRGQSSYNEQFF	TGTGCCAGCAGTACAAGGGGGCAGAGCTCCTACAATGAGCAGTTCTTC	16	TRBD1	-	TRBJ2-1	TRBV27
CASSPAVNSGNTIYF	TGTGCCAGTAGTCCGGCAGTCAACTCTGGAAACACCATATATTTT	15	-	-	TRBJ1-3	TRBV19
CATSPLGIDEQFF	TGTGCCACCAGCCCCCTGGGGATAGATGAGCAGTTCTTC	13	-	-	TRBJ2-1	TRBV15
CASSPSGSQQDTQYF	TGTGCCAGCAGCCCCTCCGGGAGCCAGCAAGATACGCAGTATTTT	15	-	-	TRBJ2-3	TRBV9
CASSQGLEFNQPQHF	TGCGCCAGCAGCCAAGGCTTGGAATTCAATCAGCCCCAGCATTTT	15	-	-	TRBJ1-5	TRBV4-1